The clone carrying this TCR beta chain appeared a single time. This sample was taken from a study of T cell responses to AZD1222 COVID-19 vaccine. Trimming took 1 base from V and 6 from J; bases not matched to a gene: 7. The CDR3 totals 16 residues. The germline CDR1 and CDR2 sequences are SEHNR and FQNEAQ (reference sequence). Method: immunoSEQ multiplex PCR; TCRdb's copy keeps in-frame clones and lacks some. The sample consists of 100,000 to 120,000 clones, around nine tenths of them appearing once. The chain links TRBV7-9 to TRBJ1-4; TRBD1 agrees at 8 bases. This sample comprised peripheral blood, obtained on day 0 of AZD1222 vaccination. The sequence came from an adult in good health. CDR3 region: CASSLGSDRGYEKLFF. CDR3 nucleotide sequence: TGTGCCAGCAGCTTAGGGTCAGACAGGGGTTATGAAAAACTGTTTTTT.